The next 6 T cell receptor beta chains were all read from a single sample in a study of blood T cell repertoires in COVID-19. This table comes from immunoSEQ multiplex PCR, and its TCRdb copy is limited to in-frame clones, with some not included. The data hold about 380,000 clones, with approximately 80% observed a single time. What was sequenced was peripheral blood. These receptors were taken from a human donor with acute or convalescent COVID-19. The donor label of this sample is uncertain.

This clone was picked up a small number of times. This chain connects TRBV27 to TRBJ2-1, with TRBD2 as a possible D gene (7 bases). Per germline, CDR1 MNHEY and CDR2 SMNVEV (reference sequence). CDR3 size: 14 residues. Trimming pared 3 bases from V and 7 bases from J, leaving 13 bases between. Here the CDR3 reads CASSLRGGGNEQFF. For the CDR3, the DNA is TGTGCCAGCAGTTTGAGGGGGGGTGGGAATGAGCAGTTCTTC.

V usage is TRBV18 and J usage is TRBJ1-1; D possibly corresponds to TRBD1 (6 bases). V lost 4 bases, J lost 1 base, and 19 bases lay in between. Germline-derived CDR1 and CDR2 are KGHSH and LQKENI. The CDR3 is 17 amino acids. The CDR3 DNA follows: TGTGCCAGCTCACATCGCCTCACAGGGAAGGGGAACACTGAAGCTTTCTTT. Translation: CASSHRLTGKGNTEAFF.

This clone was seen only once. This sequence joins TRBV10-2 and TRBJ2-3; TRBD2 is a possible D gene (6 bases). CDR1 WSHSY and CDR2 SAAADI come from the germline V gene. The CDR3 is 15 amino acids. V was shortened by 4 bases and J by 0 bases, with 11 bases between the two germline ends. CDR3 nucleotides: TGCGCCAGCAGTGCGACGGGAGTAAGCACAGATACGCAGTATTTT. This translates into CASSATGVSTDTQYF.

This clone appeared once. The rearrangement joins TRBV11-3 to TRBJ2-3, with D maybe TRBD2 (6 bases). Per the germline V gene, CDR1 is SGHNT and CDR2 is YENEEA. The CDR3 is 14 residues long. V lost 4 bases and J 6 bases, leaving 14 bases between the germline ends. CDR3 residues: CASSSTWGDDTQYF. Here the CDR3 DNA reads TGTGCCAGCAGCTCCACCTGGGGGGATGATACGCAGTATTTT.

This chain joins TRBV18 and TRBJ1-1; maybe TRBD1 (5 bases). Germline lookup yields CDR1 KGHSH and CDR2 LQKENI. V lost 3 bases, J lost 5 bases, and 10 bases lay in between. The CDR3 runs 13 residues. The CDR3 sequence is CASSPAGVTEAFF. For the CDR3, the DNA is TGTGCCAGCTCACCGGCGGGGGTTACTGAAGCTTTCTTT.

The CDR3 coding sequence is TGTGCCAGCAGCAGAGCAGGGGCAACTAATGAAAAACTGTTTTTT. Translating gives CASSRAGATNEKLFF. This chain uses TRBV6-5 with TRBJ1-4; D perhaps matches TRBD1 (6 bases). The CDR3 is 15 residues long. The germline gives CDR1 MNHEY, CDR2 SVGAGI. Trimming took off 6 bases at V and 0 bases at J, with 11 bases between the two ends.